This TCR beta chain is from a study of identical twins. Study-level findings and limits: Modelling approaches yielded underestimates of out-of-frame TCR alpha sharing between monozygotic twins. Twin-shared out-of-frame alpha sequences showed excess low generation probability. Abundant cord blood beta clonotypes carried fewer insertions; memory repertoires showed none. Invariant MAIT and iNKT cells are populations that could partly confound zero-insertion analyses.

TCRdb analysed the 5' RACE reads with MiXCR anew, one entry per CDR3 protein. The sample contains 420,000 or so distinct CDR3 sequences, approximately 17% of which appear only once. This clonotype was detected only once. As yet, its antigen is unknown. This receptor was identified in a man between 45 and 60 years old in good health. Sequenced input: naive T cells sorted from blood.

CDR3: CSSCNSRGHLYNEQFF. The CDR3 nucleotides read TGCAGCTCCTGCAACTCCAGGGGGCATCTCTACAATGAGCAGTTCTTC. J is TRBJ2-1 and V is TRBV29-1, with TRBD1 matching 8 bases. The germline gives CDR1 SQVTM, CDR2 ANQGSEA. This CDR3 comprises 16 residues. V was pared by 8 bases and J by 3 bases, with 15 bases of the junction left unmatched.